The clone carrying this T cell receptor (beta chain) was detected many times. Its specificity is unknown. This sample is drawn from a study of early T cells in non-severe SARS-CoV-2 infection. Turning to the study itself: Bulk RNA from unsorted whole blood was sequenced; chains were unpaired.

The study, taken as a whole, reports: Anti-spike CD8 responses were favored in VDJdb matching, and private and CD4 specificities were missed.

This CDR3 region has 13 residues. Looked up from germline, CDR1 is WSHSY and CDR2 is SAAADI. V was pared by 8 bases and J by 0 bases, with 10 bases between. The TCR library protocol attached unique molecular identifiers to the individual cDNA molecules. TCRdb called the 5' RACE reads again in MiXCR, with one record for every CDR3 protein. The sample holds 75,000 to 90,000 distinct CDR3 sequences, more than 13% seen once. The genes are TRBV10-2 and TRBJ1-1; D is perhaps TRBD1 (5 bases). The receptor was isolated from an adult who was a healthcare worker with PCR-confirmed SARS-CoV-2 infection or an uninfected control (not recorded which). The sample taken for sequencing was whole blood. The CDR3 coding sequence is TGCGCCAGCGCACGACAGTTGAACACTGAAGCTTTCTTT. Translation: CASARQLNTEAFF.